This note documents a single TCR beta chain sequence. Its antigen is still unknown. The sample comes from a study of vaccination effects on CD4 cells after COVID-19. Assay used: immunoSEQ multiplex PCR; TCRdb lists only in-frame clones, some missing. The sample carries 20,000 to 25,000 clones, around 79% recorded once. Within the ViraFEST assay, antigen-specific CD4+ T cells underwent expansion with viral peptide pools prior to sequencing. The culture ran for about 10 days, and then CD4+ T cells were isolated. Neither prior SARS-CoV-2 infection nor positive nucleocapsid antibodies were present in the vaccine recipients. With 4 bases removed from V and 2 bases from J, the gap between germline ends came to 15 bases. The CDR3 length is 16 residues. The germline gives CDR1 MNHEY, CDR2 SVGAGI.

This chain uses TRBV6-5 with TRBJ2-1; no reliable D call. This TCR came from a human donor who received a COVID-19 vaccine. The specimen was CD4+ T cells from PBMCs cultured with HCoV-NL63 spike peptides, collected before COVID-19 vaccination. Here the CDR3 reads CASSSFNGNPYNEQFF. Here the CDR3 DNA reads TGTGCCAGCAGTTCTTTTAACGGAAACCCCTACAATGAGCAGTTCTTC.